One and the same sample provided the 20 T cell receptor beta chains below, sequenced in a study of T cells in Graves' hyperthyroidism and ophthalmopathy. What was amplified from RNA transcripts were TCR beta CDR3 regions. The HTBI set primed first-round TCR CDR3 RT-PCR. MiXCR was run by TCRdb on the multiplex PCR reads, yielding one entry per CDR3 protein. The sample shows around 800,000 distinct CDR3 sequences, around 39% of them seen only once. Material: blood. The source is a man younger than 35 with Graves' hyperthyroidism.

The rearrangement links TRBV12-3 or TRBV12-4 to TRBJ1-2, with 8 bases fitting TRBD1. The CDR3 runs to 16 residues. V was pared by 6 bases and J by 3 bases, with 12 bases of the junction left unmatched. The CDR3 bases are TGTGCCAGCAGCCCGCCCCCAGGGGGCGTCGACTATGGCTACACCTTC. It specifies CASSPPPGGVDYGYTF.

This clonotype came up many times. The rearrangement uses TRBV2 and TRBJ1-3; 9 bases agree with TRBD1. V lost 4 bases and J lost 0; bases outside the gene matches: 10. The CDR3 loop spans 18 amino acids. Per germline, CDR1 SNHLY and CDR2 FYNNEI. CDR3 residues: CASSVAGQGILSGNTIYF. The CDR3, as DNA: TGTGCCAGCAGTGTAGCGGGACAGGGTATCCTCTCTGGAAACACCATATATTTT.

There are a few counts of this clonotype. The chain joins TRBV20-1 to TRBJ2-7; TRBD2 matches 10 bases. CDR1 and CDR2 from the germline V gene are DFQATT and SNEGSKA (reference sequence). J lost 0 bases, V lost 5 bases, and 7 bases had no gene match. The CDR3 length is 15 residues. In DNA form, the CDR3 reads TGCAGTGCTTGGGAACTAGCGGGGACCTCCTACGAGCAGTACTTC. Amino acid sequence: CSAWELAGTSYEQYF.

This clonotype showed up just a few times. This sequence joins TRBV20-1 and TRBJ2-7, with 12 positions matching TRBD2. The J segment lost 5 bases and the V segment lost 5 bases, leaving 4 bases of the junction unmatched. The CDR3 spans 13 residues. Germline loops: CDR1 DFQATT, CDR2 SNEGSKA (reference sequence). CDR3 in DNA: TGCAGTGCTGAACTAGCGGGAGGCCACGAGCAGTACTTC. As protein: CSAELAGGHEQYF.

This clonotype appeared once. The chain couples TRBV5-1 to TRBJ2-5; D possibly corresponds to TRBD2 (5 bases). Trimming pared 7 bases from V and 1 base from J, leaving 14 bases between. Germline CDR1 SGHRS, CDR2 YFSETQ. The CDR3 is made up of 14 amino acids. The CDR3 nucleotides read TGCGCCAGCCGGAGTGAGGGAATCCAAGAGACCCAGTACTTC. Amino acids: CASRSEGIQETQYF.

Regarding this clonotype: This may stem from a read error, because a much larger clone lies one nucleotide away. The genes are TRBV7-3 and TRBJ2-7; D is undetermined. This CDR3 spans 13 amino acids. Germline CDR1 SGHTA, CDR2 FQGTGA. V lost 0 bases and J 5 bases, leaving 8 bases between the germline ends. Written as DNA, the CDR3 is TGTGCCAGCAGCTTAACCCAGCGCCACGAGCAGTACTTC. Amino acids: CASSLTQRHEQYF. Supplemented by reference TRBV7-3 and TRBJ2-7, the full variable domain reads GAGVSQTPSNKVTEKGKYVELRCDPISGHTALYWYRQSLGQGPEFLIYFQGTGAADDSGLPNDRFFAVRPEGSVSTLKIQRTERGDSAVYLCASSLTQRHEQYFGPGTRLTVT.

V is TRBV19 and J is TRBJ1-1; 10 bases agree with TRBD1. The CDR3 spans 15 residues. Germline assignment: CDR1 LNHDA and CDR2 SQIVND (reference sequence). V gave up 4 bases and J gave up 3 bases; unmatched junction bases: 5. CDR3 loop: CASSRGGQGDTEAFF. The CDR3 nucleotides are TGTGCCAGTAGTAGAGGAGGACAGGGGGACACTGAAGCTTTCTTT.

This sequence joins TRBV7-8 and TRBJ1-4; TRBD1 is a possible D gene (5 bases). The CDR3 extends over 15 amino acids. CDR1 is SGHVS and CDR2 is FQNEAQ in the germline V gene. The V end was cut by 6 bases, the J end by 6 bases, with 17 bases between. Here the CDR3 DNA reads TGTGCCAGCAGGTTTTCGACAGCGACTGATGAAAAACTGTTTTTT. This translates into CASRFSTATDEKLFF.

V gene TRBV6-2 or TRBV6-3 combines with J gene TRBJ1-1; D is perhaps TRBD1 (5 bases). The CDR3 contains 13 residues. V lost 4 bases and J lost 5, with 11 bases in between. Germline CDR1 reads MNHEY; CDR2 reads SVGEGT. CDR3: CASSSGARTEAFF. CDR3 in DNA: TGTGCCAGCAGTTCCGGGGCGCGAACTGAAGCTTTCTTT.

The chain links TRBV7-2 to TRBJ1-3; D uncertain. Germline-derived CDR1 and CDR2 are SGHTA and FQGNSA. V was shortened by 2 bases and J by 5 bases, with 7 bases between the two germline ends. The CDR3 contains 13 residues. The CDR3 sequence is CASSLSRRNTIYF. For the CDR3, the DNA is TGTGCCAGCAGCTTATCCAGGAGAAACACCATATATTTT.

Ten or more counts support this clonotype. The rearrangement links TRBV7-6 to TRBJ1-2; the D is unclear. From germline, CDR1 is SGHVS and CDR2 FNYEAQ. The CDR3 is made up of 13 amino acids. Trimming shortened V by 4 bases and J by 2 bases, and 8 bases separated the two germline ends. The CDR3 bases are TGTGCCAGCAGCTCCTTTTTAAACTATGGCTACACCTTC. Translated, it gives CASSSFLNYGYTF.

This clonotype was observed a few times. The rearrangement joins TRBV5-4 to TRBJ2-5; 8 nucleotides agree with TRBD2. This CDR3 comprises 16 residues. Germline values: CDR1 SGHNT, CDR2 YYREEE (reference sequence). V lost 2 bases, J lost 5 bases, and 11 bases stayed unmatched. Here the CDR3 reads CASSFSGKGRGETQYF. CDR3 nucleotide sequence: TGTGCCAGCAGCTTTAGCGGGAAAGGGAGAGGGGAGACCCAGTACTTC. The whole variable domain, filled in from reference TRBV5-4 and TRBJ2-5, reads ETGVTQSPTHLIKTRGQQVTLRCSSQSGHNTVSWYQQALGQGPQFIFQYYREEENGRGNFPPRFSGLQFPNYSSELNVNALELDDSALYLCASSFSGKGRGETQYFGPGTRLLVL.

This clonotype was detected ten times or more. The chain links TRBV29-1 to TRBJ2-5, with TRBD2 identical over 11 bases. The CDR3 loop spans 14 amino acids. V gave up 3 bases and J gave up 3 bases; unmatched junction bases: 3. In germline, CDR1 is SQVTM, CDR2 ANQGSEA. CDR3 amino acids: CSVEGLAAKETQYF. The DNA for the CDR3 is TGCAGCGTTGAGGGACTAGCGGCTAAAGAGACCCAGTACTTC.

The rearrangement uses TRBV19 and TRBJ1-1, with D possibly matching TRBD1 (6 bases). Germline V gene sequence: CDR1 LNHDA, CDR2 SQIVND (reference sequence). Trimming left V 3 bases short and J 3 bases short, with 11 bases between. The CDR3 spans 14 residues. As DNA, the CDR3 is TGTGCCAGTAGTATCCGGGGGGCCTACACTGAAGCTTTCTTT. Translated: CASSIRGAYTEAFF.

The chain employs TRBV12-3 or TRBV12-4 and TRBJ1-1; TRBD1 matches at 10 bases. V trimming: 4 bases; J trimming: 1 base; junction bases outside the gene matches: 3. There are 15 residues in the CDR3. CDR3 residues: CASSSGDRGNTEAFF. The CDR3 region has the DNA TGTGCCAGCAGTTCGGGGGACAGGGGGAACACTGAAGCTTTCTTT.

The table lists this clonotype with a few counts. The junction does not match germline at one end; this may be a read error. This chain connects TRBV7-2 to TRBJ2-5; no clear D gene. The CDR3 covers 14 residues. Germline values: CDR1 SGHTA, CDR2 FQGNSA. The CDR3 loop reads CASSLEVGQKSCNF. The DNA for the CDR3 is TGTGCCAGCAGCTTAGAAGTTGGGCAGAAGTCCTGTAACTTC.

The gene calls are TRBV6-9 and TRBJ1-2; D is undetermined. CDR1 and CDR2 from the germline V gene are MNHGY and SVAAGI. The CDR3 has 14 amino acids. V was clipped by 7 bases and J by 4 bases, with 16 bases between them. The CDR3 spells CASTKDGNSYGYTF. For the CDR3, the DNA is TGTGCCAGCACAAAGGACGGAAATAGCTATGGCTACACCTTC.

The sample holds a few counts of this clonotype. CDR3 DNA: TGTGCCATCAGAAAGAGCCGGGACAGGGGCTACGAGCAGTACTTC. Protein sequence: CAIRKSRDRGYEQYF. The V and J genes are TRBV10-3 and TRBJ2-7; 10 bases are a match to TRBD1. V was clipped by 6 bases and J by 3 bases; unmatched bases: 8. Per germline, CDR1 ENHRY and CDR2 SYGVKD. CDR3 length equals 15 residues.

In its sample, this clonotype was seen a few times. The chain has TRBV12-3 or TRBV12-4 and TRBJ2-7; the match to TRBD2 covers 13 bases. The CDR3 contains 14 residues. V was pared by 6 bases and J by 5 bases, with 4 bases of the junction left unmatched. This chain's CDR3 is CASRRGLAGDEQYF. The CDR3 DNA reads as TGTGCCAGCAGGCGAGGACTAGCGGGAGACGAGCAGTACTTC.

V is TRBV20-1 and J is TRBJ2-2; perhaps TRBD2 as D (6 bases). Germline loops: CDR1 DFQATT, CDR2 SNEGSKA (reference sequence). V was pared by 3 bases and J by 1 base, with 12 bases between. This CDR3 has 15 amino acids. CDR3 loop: CSASSGGRNTGELFF. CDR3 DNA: TGCAGTGCTAGCTCCGGAGGGCGGAACACCGGGGAGCTGTTTTTT.